The 27 T cell receptor beta chains presented below share a single source sample, sequenced in a study of CD8 T cells in Susac syndrome. Reverse transcription of 0.5 to 1 ug RNA was performed with random hexamers. Each CDR3 protein gets one entry after TCRdb re-called the immunoSEQ multiplex PCR reads with MiXCR. Of some 160,000 distinct CDR3 sequences listed, approximately 95% are singletons. The sample comprised CD8+ T cells from PBMCs. The receptors stem from a human donor with multiple sclerosis.

The gene calls are TRBV12-5 and TRBJ1-1; D is unclear. Germline assignment: CDR1 LGHNT and CDR2 FRNRAP. The CDR3 contains 14 residues. V dropped 2 bases and J dropped 4 bases, with 11 bases sitting between them. CDR3 nucleotides: TGTGCTAGTGGTTTGTACGGGTCGGCCACTGAAGCTTTCTTT. This gives the protein CASGLYGSATEAFF.

The V call is TRBV15, the J call TRBJ1-6, with TRBD1 matching 8 bases. Germline V gene sequence: CDR1 LNHNV, CDR2 YYDKDF (reference sequence). With V trimmed by 11 bases and J by 5 bases, 2 bases remained unmatched. The CDR3 loop spans 12 amino acids. In nucleotides, the CDR3 is TGTGCCTCGGGACAGGATAATTCACCCCTCCACTTT. Its translation: CASGQDNSPLHF.

J is TRBJ2-7 and V is TRBV15, with a possible D match to TRBD2 (6 bases). V dropped 0 bases and J dropped 2 bases, with 23 bases sitting between them. This CDR3 has 19 residues. Germline-derived CDR1 and CDR2 are LNHNV and YYDKDF (reference sequence). The CDR3 DNA reads as TGTGCCACCAGCAGAGATCGGGAGAGTGGCGGCCCAGACCCCTACGAGCAGTACTTC. It is translated as CATSRDRESGGPDPYEQYF.

The gene calls are TRBV2 and TRBJ2-7; D might be TRBD1 or TRBD2, each matching 6 bases. Trimming removed 7 bases from V and 3 bases from J, with 19 bases in between. Germline V gene data show CDR1 as SNHLY and CDR2 as FYNNEI. This CDR3 is 15 amino acids long. CDR3 sequence (DNA): TGTGCCAGCACATCCCGGGGGCGCGTCGACTACGAGCAGTACTTC. Protein product: CASTSRGRVDYEQYF.

This clonotype appeared a single time. This chain links TRBV14 with TRBJ2-5; 9 bases are a match to TRBD1. V lost 4 bases, J lost 6 bases, and 6 bases stayed unmatched. The CDR3 length is 14 residues. In germline, CDR1 is SGHDN, CDR2 FVKESK. CDR3 DNA sequence: TGTGCCAGCAGCCCCACGGACAGGGGAAAGACCCAGTACTTC. As protein: CASSPTDRGKTQYF.

The rearrangement joins TRBV3-1 to TRBJ2-7; 7 bases are a match to TRBD1. The V gene end was trimmed by 3 bases and the J gene end by 6 bases; junction bases not matched to a gene: 14. Per the germline V gene, CDR1 is LGHDT and CDR2 is YNNKEL (reference sequence). The CDR3 is 16 residues long. CDR3 bases: TGTGCCAGCAGCCAGGTGATGAAGACAGGGATGGCCGAGCAGTACTTC. Translated, it gives CASSQVMKTGMAEQYF.

This clonotype was recorded only once. V and J are TRBV27 and TRBJ2-2, with D hard to call. The CDR3 length is 12 residues. Germline values: CDR1 MNHEY, CDR2 SMNVEV (reference sequence). The V gene lost 5 bases and the J gene lost 8 bases, with 9 bases spanning the gap. This chain's CDR3 is CASSPPLGELFF. CDR3 sequence (DNA): TGTGCCAGCAGTCCCCCGTTAGGGGAGCTGTTTTTT.

This clonotype was seen only once. This chain's CDR3 is CSASPSGLGAGETQYF. Here the CDR3 DNA reads TGCAGTGCTAGTCCTAGCGGCCTGGGAGCGGGAGAGACCCAGTACTTC. V is TRBV20-1 and J is TRBJ2-5; TRBD2 matches 7 bases. This CDR3 has 16 residues. With V trimmed by 3 bases and J by 4 bases, 14 bases remained unmatched. Germline loops: CDR1 DFQATT, CDR2 SNEGSKA (reference sequence).

This clonotype was picked up one time. The chain recombines TRBV29-1 with TRBJ2-7; TRBD1 aligns across 9 bases. The length of the CDR3 is 13 residues. Looked up from germline, CDR1 is SQVTM and CDR2 is ANQGSEA. V gave up 7 bases and J gave up 4 bases; unmatched junction bases: 8. DNA for the CDR3: TGCAGCGCCCTGACAGGGGGGCCTTACGAGCAGTACTTC. Translation: CSALTGGPYEQYF.

The V call is TRBV27, the J call TRBJ2-1; perhaps TRBD2 as D (6 bases). CDR1 MNHEY and CDR2 SMNVEV come from the germline V gene (reference sequence). This CDR3 spans 11 amino acids. Trimming stripped 6 bases from V and 9 bases from J, with 9 bases between. The CDR3 here is CASRRDLEQFF. The CDR3 DNA follows: TGTGCCAGCAGGCGGGACCTTGAGCAGTTCTTC.

J is TRBJ1-1 and V is TRBV5-1, with a possible D match to TRBD1 (6 bases). The germline V gene encodes CDR1 SGHRS and CDR2 YFSETQ. Trimming shortened V by 4 bases and J by 7 bases, and 17 bases separated the two germline ends. This CDR3 has 14 residues. In DNA, the CDR3 is TGCGCCAGCAGCACTGGTGGGGGGGCCGTTGAAGCTTTCTTT. The encoded protein is CASSTGGGAVEAFF.

The CDR3 loop reads CASCGGVTYEQYF. The CDR3 DNA reads TGTGCCAGCTGCGGGGGTGTTACCTACGAGCAGTACTTC. The rearrangement joins TRBV7-2 to TRBJ2-7; 7 bases line up with TRBD2. The CDR3 runs to 13 residues. The J segment lost 2 bases and the V segment lost 8 bases, leaving 6 bases of the junction unmatched. Germline lookup yields CDR1 SGHTA and CDR2 FQGNSA.

V gene TRBV27 combines with J gene TRBJ2-7; 9 positions match TRBD2. V gave up 5 bases and J gave up 3 bases; unmatched junction bases: 5. CDR1 and CDR2 from the germline V gene are MNHEY and SMNVEV (reference sequence). The CDR3 loop spans 14 amino acids. CDR3 nucleotide sequence: TGTGCCAGCAGTCCTCTAGCGGGAAACTACGAGCAGTACTTC. As protein: CASSPLAGNYEQYF.

The chain recombines TRBV20-1 with TRBJ1-5, with 7 bases lining up with TRBD1. CDR1 is DFQATT and CDR2 is SNEGSKA in the germline V gene (reference sequence). V lost 0 bases to trimming and J lost 7 bases; unmatched junction nucleotides: 12. CDR3 length: 16 residues. The CDR3 region has the DNA TGCAGTGCTAGAGACCATATGGGTCAGGGGGTACAGCCCCAGCATTTT. This sequence encodes CSARDHMGQGVQPQHF.

This clonotype was counted a single time. This chain connects TRBV13 to TRBJ2-2; D is unresolved. Germline V gives CDR1 PRHDT, CDR2 FYEKMQ (reference sequence). This CDR3 comprises 13 residues. The V end was cut by 5 bases, the J end by 6 bases, with 10 bases between. CDR3 DNA sequence: TGTGCCAGCAGCCCCCAAGGAGCCGGGGAGCTGTTTTTT. Translated, it gives CASSPQGAGELFF.

The chain recombines TRBV3-1 with TRBJ2-7; a possible D gene is TRBD2 (6 bases). V shed 1 base and J shed 1 base, with 11 bases lying between them. Germline V lookup: CDR1 LGHDT, CDR2 YNNKEL (reference sequence). The CDR3 is 15 amino acids. In DNA form, the CDR3 reads TGTGCCAGCAGCCAAGGGCTAGCGTCGTCCTACGAGCAGTACTTC. This encodes CASSQGLASSYEQYF.

The gene calls are TRBV2 and TRBJ2-1; tentatively, D is TRBD2 (6 bases). V shed 3 bases and J shed 0 bases, with 9 bases lying between them. CDR3 length equals 15 residues. Germline loops: CDR1 SNHLY, CDR2 FYNNEI. The CDR3 DNA reads TGTGCCAGCAGTGAGGGTAGCGGCTCCTACAATGAGCAGTTCTTC. Its protein product is CASSEGSGSYNEQFF.

This chain links TRBV6-1 with TRBJ2-7; TRBD1 is a possible D gene (6 bases). The ends were cut back, 8 bases at V and 3 bases at J, with 14 bases in the middle. This CDR3 contains 13 residues. Germline V gene lookup returns CDR1 MNHNS and CDR2 SASEGT. The CDR3 here is CASGQGQSYEQYF. DNA for the CDR3: TGTGCCAGCGGCCAGGGGCAGAGCTACGAGCAGTACTTC.

The CDR3 coding sequence is TGTGCCAGCAGCCCGGTTAGCGGGGCCTACAATGAGCAGTTCTTC. Translated, it gives CASSPVSGAYNEQFF. This chain uses TRBV9 with TRBJ2-1; 8 nucleotides agree with TRBD2. Germline V CDR1 and CDR2: SGDLS, YYNGEE. This CDR3 spans 15 amino acids. Losses at the gene ends were 4 bases for V and 2 bases for J; bases not matched to a gene: 5.

In this sample, this clonotype turned up once. V and J are TRBV9 and TRBJ2-3; TRBD2 might be the D (5 bases). The germline gives CDR1 SGDLS, CDR2 YYNGEE. The V end lost 0 bases, the J end lost 11 bases, and 25 bases lay between the germline ends. The CDR3 covers 17 residues. CDR3 residues: CASSVATQPLPGMGQYF. The CDR3 bases are TGTGCCAGCAGCGTAGCTACCCAACCCCTCCCCGGGATGGGGCAGTATTTT. The whole variable domain, filled in from reference TRBV9 and TRBJ2-3, reads DSGVTQTPKHLITATGQRVTLRCSPRSGDLSVYWYQQSLDQGLQFLIQYYNGEERAKGNILERFSAQQFPDLHSELNLSSLELGDSALYFCASSVATQPLPGMGQYFGPGTRLTVL.

The chain is built from TRBV5-1 and TRBJ2-7; D unresolved. The germline gives CDR1 SGHRS, CDR2 YFSETQ. The CDR3 is 13 residues long. Trimming removed 0 bases from V and 0 bases from J, with 4 bases in between. The CDR3 nucleotides are TGCGCCAGCAGCTTGGAGGACTCCTACGAGCAGTACTTC. It yields the protein CASSLEDSYEQYF.

This clonotype came up once. The chain recombines TRBV7-9 with TRBJ2-7; TRBD1 is a possible D gene (6 bases). Between the trimmed V and J ends, which lost 5 bases and 3 bases, there was a span of 14 bases. The CDR3 runs 14 residues. Germline CDR1 is SEHNR and CDR2 is FQNEAQ (reference sequence). The CDR3 sequence is CASSHRVKGYEQYF. In nucleotides, the CDR3 is TGTGCCAGCAGCCACAGGGTTAAAGGCTACGAGCAGTACTTC.

The rearrangement joins TRBV2 to TRBJ2-1, with TRBD1 matching over 7 bases. Trimming took 9 bases from V and 4 from J; bases not matched to a gene: 3. Per the germline V gene, CDR1 is SNHLY and CDR2 is FYNNEI. The CDR3 extends over 12 amino acids. CDR3 protein: CARGTEYNEQFF. The CDR3 DNA is TGTGCCAGGGGGACAGAGTACAATGAGCAGTTCTTC. Together with reference TRBV2 and TRBJ2-1, the CDR3 gives the full variable domain: EPEVTQTPSHQVTQMGQEVILRCVPISNHLYFYWYRQILGQKVEFLVSFYNNEISEKSEIFDDQFSVERPDGSNFTLKIRSTKLEDSAMYFCARGTEYNEQFFGPGTRLTVL.

This chain joins TRBV29-1 and TRBJ2-1; 9 bases map to TRBD1. Germline-derived CDR1 and CDR2 are SQVTM and ANQGSEA. The CDR3 contains 17 residues. The ends lost 1 base at V and 2 bases at J; junction bases unmatched: 9. The CDR3 loop reads CSVEGVPGQGAYNEQFF. CDR3 nucleotide sequence: TGCAGCGTTGAAGGGGTTCCGGGACAGGGAGCCTACAATGAGCAGTTCTTC.

The table lists this clonotype with a few counts. This chain links TRBV12-3 or TRBV12-4 with TRBJ2-1; possibly TRBD1 or TRBD2 for D (5 bases each). The CDR3 length is 15 residues. V was shortened by 4 bases and J by 0 bases, with 10 bases between the two germline ends. The CDR3, as DNA: TGTGCCAGCAGTTCCGGGACCCCCTCCTACAATGAGCAGTTCTTC. This encodes CASSSGTPSYNEQFF.

This clonotype has just one count. The V and J genes are TRBV20-1 and TRBJ2-7; D might be TRBD2 (6 bases). CDR3 length: 14 residues. The germline V gene has CDR1 DFQATT and CDR2 SNEGSKA (reference sequence). The germline V and J ends were trimmed by 0 bases and 1 base, with 10 bases remaining between them. The CDR3 DNA follows: TGCAGTGCTAGAGATGTTGCGGGATCCTACGAGCAGTACTTC. The encoded protein is CSARDVAGSYEQYF.

The V call is TRBV14, the J call TRBJ2-5; perhaps TRBD2 as D (5 bases). The CDR3 totals 14 residues. V was clipped by 4 bases and J by 5 bases, with 14 bases between them. Germline CDR1 reads SGHDN; CDR2 reads FVKESK. CDR3 loop: CASSPEWELETQYF. The DNA of the CDR3 is TGTGCCAGCAGCCCGGAGTGGGAGTTGGAGACCCAGTACTTC.